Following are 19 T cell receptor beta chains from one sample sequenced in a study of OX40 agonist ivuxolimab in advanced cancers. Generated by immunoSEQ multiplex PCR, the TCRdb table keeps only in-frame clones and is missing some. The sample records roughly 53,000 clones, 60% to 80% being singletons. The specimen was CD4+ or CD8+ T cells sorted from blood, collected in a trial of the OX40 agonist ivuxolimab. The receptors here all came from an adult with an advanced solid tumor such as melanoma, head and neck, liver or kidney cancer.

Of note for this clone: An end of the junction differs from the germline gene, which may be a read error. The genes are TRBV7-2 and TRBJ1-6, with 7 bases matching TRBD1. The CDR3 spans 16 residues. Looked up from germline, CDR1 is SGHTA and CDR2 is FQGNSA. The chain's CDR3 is CAGSFAGQIHNSPLHF. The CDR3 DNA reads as TGTGCCGGCAGCTTCGCGGGACAGATTCATAATTCACCCCTCCACTTT.

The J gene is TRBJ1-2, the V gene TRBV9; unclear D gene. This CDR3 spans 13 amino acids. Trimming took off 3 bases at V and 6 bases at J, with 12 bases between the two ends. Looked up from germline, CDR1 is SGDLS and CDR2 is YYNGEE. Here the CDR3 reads CASSARWVNGYTF. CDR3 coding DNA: TGTGCCAGCAGCGCCCGATGGGTTAATGGCTACACCTTC.

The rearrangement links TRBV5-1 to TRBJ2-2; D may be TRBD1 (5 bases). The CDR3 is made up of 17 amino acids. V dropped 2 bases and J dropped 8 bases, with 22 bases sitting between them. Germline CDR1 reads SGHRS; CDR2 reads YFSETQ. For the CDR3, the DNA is TGCGCCAGCAGCTTTGAAGGGCTGGGGCGCGATCTAGGGGAGCTGTTTTTT. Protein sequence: CASSFEGLGRDLGELFF.

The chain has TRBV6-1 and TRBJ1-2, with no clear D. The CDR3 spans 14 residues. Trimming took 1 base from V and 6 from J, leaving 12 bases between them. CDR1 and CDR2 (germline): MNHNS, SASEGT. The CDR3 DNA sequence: TGTGCCAGCAGTGAAGTGGCGGGTGGGAATGGCTACACCTTC. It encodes CASSEVAGGNGYTF.

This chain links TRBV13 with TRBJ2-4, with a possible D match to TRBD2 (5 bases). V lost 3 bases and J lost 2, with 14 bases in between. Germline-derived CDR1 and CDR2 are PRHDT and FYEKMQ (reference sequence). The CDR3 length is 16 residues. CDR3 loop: CASSLSRTGPKNIQYF. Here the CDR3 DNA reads TGTGCCAGCAGCTTGTCACGGACTGGGCCCAAAAACATTCAGTACTTC.

The CDR3 DNA reads as TGTGCCAGCAGGCCAAGTAGTGGTTCACCCCTCCACTTT. It codes for CASRPSSGSPLHF. The genes are TRBV27 and TRBJ1-6; no clear D. Germline lookup yields CDR1 MNHEY and CDR2 SMNVEV (reference sequence). Trimming removed 6 bases at V and 9 bases at J, with 12 bases between. The CDR3 is 13 amino acids.

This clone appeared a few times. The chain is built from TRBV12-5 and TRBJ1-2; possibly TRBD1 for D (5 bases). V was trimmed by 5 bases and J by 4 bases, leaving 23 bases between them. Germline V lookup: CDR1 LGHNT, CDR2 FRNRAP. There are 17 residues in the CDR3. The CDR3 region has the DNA TGTGCTAGTGGTACCGAAGGCGGGACGGAGCACACCTATGGCTACACCTTC. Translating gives CASGTEGGTEHTYGYTF.

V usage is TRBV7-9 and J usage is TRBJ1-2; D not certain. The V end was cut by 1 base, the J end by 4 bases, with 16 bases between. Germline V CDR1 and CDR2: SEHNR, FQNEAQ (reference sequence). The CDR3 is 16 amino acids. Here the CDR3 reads CASSLVGPTKVYGYTF. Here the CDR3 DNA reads TGTGCCAGCAGCTTAGTCGGGCCTACCAAGGTCTATGGCTACACCTTC.

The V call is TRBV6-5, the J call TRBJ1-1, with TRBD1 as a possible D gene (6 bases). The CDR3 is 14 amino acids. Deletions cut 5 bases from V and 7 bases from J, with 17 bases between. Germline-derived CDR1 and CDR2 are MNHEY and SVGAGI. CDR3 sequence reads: CASSQGWGASEAFF. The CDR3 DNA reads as TGTGCCAGCAGTCAGGGTTGGGGGGCAAGTGAAGCTTTCTTT.

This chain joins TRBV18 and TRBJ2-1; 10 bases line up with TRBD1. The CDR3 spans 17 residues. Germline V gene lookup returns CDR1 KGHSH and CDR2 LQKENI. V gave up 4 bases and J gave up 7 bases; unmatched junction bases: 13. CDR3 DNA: TGTGCCAGCTCACTCCTAGGTGGGACAGGGGTCAGGAATGAGCAGTTCTTC. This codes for CASSLLGGTGVRNEQFF.

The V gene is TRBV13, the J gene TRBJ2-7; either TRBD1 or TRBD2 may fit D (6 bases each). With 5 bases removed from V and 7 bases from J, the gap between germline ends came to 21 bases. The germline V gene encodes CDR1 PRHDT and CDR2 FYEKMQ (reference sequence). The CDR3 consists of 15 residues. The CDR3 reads CASSPPTGAAGEQYF. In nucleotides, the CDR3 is TGTGCCAGCAGCCCCCCTACGGGGGCTGCAGGGGAGCAGTACTTC. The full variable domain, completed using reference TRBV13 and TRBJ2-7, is AAGVIQSPRHLIKEKRETATLKCYPIPRHDTVYWYQQGPGQDPQFLISFYEKMQSDKGSIPDRFSAQQFSDYHSELNMSSLELGDSALYFCASSPPTGAAGEQYFGPGTRLTVT.

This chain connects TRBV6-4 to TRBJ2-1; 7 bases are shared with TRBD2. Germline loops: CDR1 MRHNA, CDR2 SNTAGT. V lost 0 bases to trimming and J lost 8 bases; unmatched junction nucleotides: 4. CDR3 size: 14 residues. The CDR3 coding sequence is TGTGCCAGCAGTGACTCGGGACTAAGACATGAGCAGTTCTTC. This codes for CASSDSGLRHEQFF.

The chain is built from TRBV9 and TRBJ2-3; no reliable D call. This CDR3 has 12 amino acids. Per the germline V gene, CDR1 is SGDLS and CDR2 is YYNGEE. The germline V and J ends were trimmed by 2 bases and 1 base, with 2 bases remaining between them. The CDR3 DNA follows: TGTGCCAGCAGCGTTGGCACAGATACGCAGTATTTT. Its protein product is CASSVGTDTQYF.

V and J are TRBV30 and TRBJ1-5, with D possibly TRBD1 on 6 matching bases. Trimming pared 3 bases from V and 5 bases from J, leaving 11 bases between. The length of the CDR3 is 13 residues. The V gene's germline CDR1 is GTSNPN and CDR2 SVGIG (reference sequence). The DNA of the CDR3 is TGTGCCTGGAGGGGAGGGGGAGATCAGCCCCAGCATTTT. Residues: CAWRGGGDQPQHF.

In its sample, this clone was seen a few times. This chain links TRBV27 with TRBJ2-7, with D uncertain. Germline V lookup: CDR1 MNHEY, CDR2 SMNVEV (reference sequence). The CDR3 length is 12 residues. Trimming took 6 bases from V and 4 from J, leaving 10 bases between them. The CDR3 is CASSRIGYEQYF. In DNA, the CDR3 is TGTGCCAGCAGCCGTATAGGGTACGAGCAGTACTTC.

CDR3 region: CASSQQGGSYEQYF. The CDR3 coding sequence is TGTGCCAGCAGTCAACAGGGGGGCTCCTACGAGCAGTACTTC. This chain joins TRBV9 and TRBJ2-7, with 8 positions matching TRBD1. CDR1 and CDR2 from the germline V gene are SGDLS and YYNGEE. J gave up 0 bases and V 5 bases, and 4 bases lay outside the gene matches. The CDR3 runs to 14 residues.

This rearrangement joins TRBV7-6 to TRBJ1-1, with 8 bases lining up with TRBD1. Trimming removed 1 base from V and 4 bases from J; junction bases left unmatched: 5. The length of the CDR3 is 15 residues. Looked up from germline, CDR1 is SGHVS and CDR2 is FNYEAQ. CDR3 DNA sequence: TGTGCCAGCAGCTTAGTCGCAGGGGGCGTCACTGAAGCTTTCTTT. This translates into CASSLVAGGVTEAFF.

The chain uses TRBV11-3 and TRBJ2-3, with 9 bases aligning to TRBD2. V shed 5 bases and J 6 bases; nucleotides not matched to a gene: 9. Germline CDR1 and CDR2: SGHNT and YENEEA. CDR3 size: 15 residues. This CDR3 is CASSPSSGVRDTQYF. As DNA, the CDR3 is TGTGCCAGCAGCCCTTCTAGCGGGGTGAGGGATACGCAGTATTTT.

This chain's CDR3 is CASSEGVAGELFF. In nucleotides, the CDR3 is TGTGCCAGCAGTGAAGGGGTAGCCGGGGAGCTGTTTTTT. The rearrangement joins TRBV2 to TRBJ2-2; D gene uncertain. With 1 base removed from V and 6 bases from J, the gap between germline ends came to 6 bases. Germline V gene data show CDR1 as SNHLY and CDR2 as FYNNEI. There are 13 residues in the CDR3.